This T cell receptor beta chain was recorded in a study of blood T cell repertoires in COVID-19 (dated by TCRdb to the early 2020s). Turning to the overall study: The collaborator samples originated in the United States, Italy and Spain and spanned the acute and convalescent phases of COVID-19. The prospective study material was composed of cDNA or gDNA derived from T cells, B-cell-depleted T cells, or PBMCs. Deeply sampled blood TCRbeta repertoires from subjects exposed to, actively infected with, or recovered from COVID-19 were included in the dataset. A freely available public database, intended as a resource for researchers studying the immune response to SARS-CoV-2, is where the repertoires were released. Samples were obtained from the ongoing ImmuneRACE study (first 160 participants) and from about 1,300 subjects provided by 6 global collaborators. A de-identified subject ID, COVID-19 status, age in years and sex were almost always included in the sample metadata. HLA class I and class II types, where available, came from metadata supplied by the sample provider rather than from assay-based typing.

At the junction V is shortened by 2 bases and J by 3 bases, with 11 bases in between. The germline V gene yields SGHRS for CDR1 and YFSETQ for CDR2. The CDR3 runs 14 residues from the cysteine to the phenylalanine. CDR3 DNA is the only sequence kept; it has 42 bases, read in frame from the first base. The immunoSEQ Assay, a bias-controlled multiplex PCR, was used to amplify TCRbeta CDR3 regions from genomic DNA. For the original study's pipeline: Within the assay, amplification of reference gene primers was used to estimate how many nucleated cells each sample contained. Sequence reads were collapsed and filtered to measure the absolute abundance of every unique TCRbeta CDR3 rearrangement. For each sample, productive Simpson clonality was calculated by taking the square root of Simpson's diversity index across productive rearrangements. Imported from immuneACCESS, the table was reduced by TCRdb to in-frame sequences with V and J called. These copies leave out some clones; in studies compared against another copy, an unresolved V gene accounts for under half, and the cause of the remainder is not known. V, J and clone size are those of that table, while D and trimming were read from the DNA. The sample has 150,000 to 200,000 clones on record, 60% to 85% of them singletons. Of the sample, 17% is held by the ten largest clones.

On the study overall, not on this receptor specifically: The amount of clinical and demographic metadata varied by source and participant and was provided uncurated.

Whole blood was collected in K2EDTA tubes by collaborating institutions according to the institutions' own protocols. For TCRbeta analysis, collaborators shipped samples in one of three forms: frozen whole blood, isolated PBMCs, or DNA extracted from either of those sample types. Concerning this clone: Its recognized antigen is unknown. No base qualities exist here, and no much larger clone lies one base off it.

Recombination linked TRBV5-1 to TRBJ1-1; matching of 6 bases hints at TRBD1 as the D gene. Sequencing was carried out using peripheral blood. This sequence originates from a man in his sixties with active or convalescent COVID-19. CDR3 protein: CASSLLPGDTEAFF. In nucleotide form, the sequence is TGCGCCAGCAGCTTACTTCCAGGGGACACTGAAGCTTTCTTT.